The sample holds a few counts of the clone carrying this TCR beta chain. The data originate from a study of blood T cell repertoires in COVID-19. Background on the study: PBMCs, B-cell-depleted T cells, or T cells were the source of the cDNA or gDNA that made up the material.

TCRdb's table, derived via immunoSEQ multiplex PCR, lists solely in-frame clones and lacks some. Of around 300,000 clones listed, roughly 85% are singletons. V lost 0 bases and J 6 bases, leaving 12 bases between the germline ends. CDR3 length: 14 amino acids. The germline V gene encodes CDR1 GTSNPN and CDR2 SVGIG (reference sequence). The sequence came from a human donor in a cohort sampled during active COVID-19. The sequenced sample consisted of peripheral blood. V usage is TRBV30 and J usage is TRBJ2-1; TRBD2 is a possible D gene (5 bases). In nucleotides, the CDR3 is TGTGCCTGGAGTGTAGGTAGTGGACTCAATGAGCAGTTCTTC. Translation: CAWSVGSGLNEQFF.